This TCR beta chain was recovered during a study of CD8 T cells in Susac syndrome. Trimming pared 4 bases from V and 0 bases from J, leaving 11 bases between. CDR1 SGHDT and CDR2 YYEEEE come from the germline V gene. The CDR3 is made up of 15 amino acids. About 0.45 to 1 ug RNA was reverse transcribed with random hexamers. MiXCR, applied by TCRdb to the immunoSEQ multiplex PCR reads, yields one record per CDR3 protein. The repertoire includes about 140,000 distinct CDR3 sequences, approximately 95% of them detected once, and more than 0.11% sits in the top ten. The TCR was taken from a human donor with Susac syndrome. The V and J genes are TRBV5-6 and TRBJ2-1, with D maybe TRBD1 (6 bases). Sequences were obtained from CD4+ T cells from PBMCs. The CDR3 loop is CASSPQGLSYNEQFF. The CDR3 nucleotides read TGTGCCAGCAGCCCCCAGGGGCTCTCCTACAATGAGCAGTTCTTC.